This T cell receptor beta chain was identified in a study of T cells in Graves' hyperthyroidism and ophthalmopathy. General study results and limits: Most clonotypes that expanded in the thyroid above 0.001 also showed up in blood.

Comments on this clonotype: What it recognizes is unknown.

CDR1 and CDR2 from the germline V gene are SEHNR and FQNEAQ (reference sequence). The CDR3 totals 15 residues. V lost 5 bases to trimming and J lost 4 bases; unmatched junction nucleotides: 8. Template material for amplifying TCR beta CDR3 regions consisted of RNA transcripts. In the first-round RT-PCR of the TCR CDR3, the HTBI primer set was used. TCRdb reanalysed the multiplex PCR reads using MiXCR and keeps one entry per CDR3 protein. The sample shows around 580,000 distinct CDR3 sequences, 46% of them seen only once. Each diagnosis drew on symptoms, thyroxine, TRAb, thyroid ultrasound and orbital computed tomography findings.

The sequenced sample consisted of peripheral blood or thyroid tissue (not recorded which). The rearrangement uses TRBV7-9 and TRBJ2-5; the match to TRBD1 covers 9 bases. The receptor was isolated from a woman younger than 35 with Graves' hyperthyroidism. This chain's CDR3 is CASSPSGTGRETQYF. In nucleotides, the CDR3 is TGTGCCAGCAGCCCGTCCGGGACAGGGAGAGAGACCCAGTACTTC.